The 31 T cell receptor beta chains given below trace back to one sample, sequenced in a study of response to subunit inactivated influenza vaccine. TCRdb reprocessed the RT-PCR reads via MiXCR and lists one record per CDR3 protein. The sample consists of 300,000 to 350,000 distinct CDR3 sequences, 22% of them appearing once. This specimen was PBMCs from blood, taken approximately 20 months after vaccination. The receptors come from a man between 50 and 70 years old who received an inactivated influenza vaccine.

This clonotype was recorded at least ten times. The chain combines TRBV11-3 with TRBJ2-1; 8 nucleotides align to TRBD2. J gave up 9 bases and V 4 bases, and 5 bases lay outside the gene matches. CDR3 length: 13 residues. Germline V gene sequence: CDR1 SGHNT, CDR2 YENEEA. CDR3 in amino acids: CASSSGLASEQFF. In DNA, the CDR3 is TGTGCCAGCAGCTCTGGACTAGCCAGTGAGCAGTTCTTC.

The chain has TRBV28 and TRBJ2-3; D gene unclear. Germline CDR1 reads MDHEN; CDR2 reads SYDVKM. This CDR3 has 13 amino acids. V dropped 6 bases and J dropped 3 bases, with 10 bases sitting between them. The CDR3 DNA reads as TGTGCCAGCAGCACAGCGCTGACAGATACGCAGTATTTT. This encodes CASSTALTDTQYF.

The CDR3 reads CASSQIGGQTEAFF. The CDR3 DNA is TGTGCCAGCAGCCAAATAGGAGGGCAGACTGAAGCTTTCTTT. The gene calls are TRBV7-9 and TRBJ1-1; D gene ambiguous. The CDR3 totals 14 residues. V was pared by 5 bases and J by 5 bases, with 15 bases between. From germline, CDR1 is SEHNR and CDR2 FQNEAQ (reference sequence). The variable domain in full, with the rest retrieved from reference TRBV7-9 and TRBJ1-1, is DTGVSQNPRHKITKRGQNVTFRCDPISEHNRLYWYRQTLGQGPEFLTYFQNEAQLEKSRLLSDRFSAERPKGSFSTLEIQRTEQGDSAMYLCASSQIGGQTEAFFGQGTRLTVV.

With regard to this clonotype: The junction departs from the called germline gene at one end, perhaps through a read error. This sequence joins TRBV12-3 or TRBV12-4 and TRBJ1-1, with 7 bases lining up with TRBD1. The CDR3 is 15 amino acids. CDR3 DNA: TGTACCAGCACCCATGGGGGGACAGTGAACACTGAAGCTTTCTTT. As protein: CTSTHGGTVNTEAFF.

The V gene is TRBV6-7, the J gene TRBJ2-6; possibly TRBD1 for D (5 bases). TRBV6-7 is assigned to the ORF class and has an uncertain function. V was trimmed by 2 bases and J by 0 bases, leaving 11 bases between them. The CDR3 runs to 17 residues. CDR3 sequence (DNA): TGTGCCAGCAGTTACGCGACAGAACCCTCTGGGGCCAACGTCCTGACTTTC. Translated, it gives CASSYATEPSGANVLTF.

This clonotype has more than one count but fewer than ten. CDR3 coding DNA: TGTGCCAGCAGTTGGGGACTAGCGGGCTACGAGCAGTACTTC. Amino acid sequence: CASSWGLAGYEQYF. V and J are TRBV12-3 or TRBV12-4 and TRBJ2-7, with 12 nucleotides matching TRBD2. Unmatched junction bases numbered 1, after V lost 4 bases and J lost 3 bases. The CDR3 totals 14 residues.

The chain recombines TRBV20-1 with TRBJ2-7; weak D call: TRBD2 (5 bases). V lost 6 bases and J 3 bases, leaving 12 bases between the germline ends. The germline V gene has CDR1 DFQATT and CDR2 SNEGSKA (reference sequence). CDR3 length: 12 amino acids. Written as DNA, the CDR3 is TGCAGTGCAGAGGGAAACAACTACGAGCAGTACTTC. It codes for CSAEGNNYEQYF.

This clonotype was found a few times. This chain joins TRBV20-1 and TRBJ2-3; 8 positions match TRBD2. The CDR3 loop spans 14 amino acids. Germline V gives CDR1 DFQATT, CDR2 SNEGSKA (reference sequence). V lost 2 bases and J lost 10; bases outside the gene matches: 11. The CDR3 sequence: CSARLAGSAESQYF. In DNA form, the CDR3 reads TGCAGTGCTAGATTAGCGGGATCGGCTGAATCGCAGTATTTT.

The sample holds a few counts of this clonotype. CDR3 sequence: CASSETGTHTSGNTIYF. In DNA form, the CDR3 reads TGTGCCAGCAGCGAAACCGGGACTCATACCTCTGGAAACACCATATATTTT. The chain recombines TRBV9 with TRBJ1-3; maybe TRBD1 (5 bases). CDR1 SGDLS and CDR2 YYNGEE come from the germline V gene. Deletions cut 3 bases from V and 0 bases from J, with 16 bases between. There are 17 residues in the CDR3.

Remarks on this clonotype: One end of the junction is discordant with germline, which a read error may explain. The V gene is TRBV5-1, the J gene TRBJ1-2, with 9 bases matching TRBD1. The CDR3 is 12 amino acids. Germline V gives CDR1 SGHRS, CDR2 YFSETQ. The CDR3 DNA sequence: TGCGCCAGCAGCTTGGGCCTCCGGGACAGGGTTTTC. It codes for CASSLGLRDRVF. The full variable domain, in which reference TRBV5-1 and TRBJ1-2 provide the parts outside the CDR3, is KAGVTQTPRYLIKTRGQQVTLSCSPISGHRSVSWYQQTPGQGLQFLFEYFSETQRNKGNFPGRFSGRQFSNSRSEMNVSTLELGDSALYLCASSLGLRDRVFGSGTRLTVV.

This clonotype was picked up many times. The chain joins TRBV27 to TRBJ1-6, with 7 bases that match TRBD1. V lost 5 bases, J lost 4 bases, and 2 bases stayed unmatched. This CDR3 has 14 amino acids. CDR1 MNHEY and CDR2 SMNVEV come from the germline V gene (reference sequence). Here the CDR3 reads CASSLQGYNSPLHF. For the CDR3, the DNA is TGTGCCAGCAGTCTACAGGGGTATAATTCACCCCTCCACTTT.

This clonotype was counted only a few times. This chain uses TRBV7-2 with TRBJ1-6, with D unclear. Germline CDR1 is SGHTA and CDR2 is FQGNSA. CDR3 size: 12 residues. V was cut by 5 bases and J by 16 bases, with 15 bases left in between. The CDR3 here is CASSVDGRELHF. Here the CDR3 DNA reads TGTGCCAGCAGCGTCGACGGAAGAGAACTCCACTTT. Full variable domain (outside the CDR3, taken from reference TRBV7-2 and TRBJ1-6): GAGVSQSPSNKVTEKGKDVELRCDPISGHTALYWYRQSLGQGLEFLIYFQGNSAPDKSGLPSDRFSAERTGGSVSTLTIQRTQQEDSAVYLCASSVDGRELHFGNGTRLTVT.

The chain is built from TRBV5-4 and TRBJ2-7; maybe TRBD2 (6 bases). The CDR3 extends over 16 amino acids. CDR1 is SGHNT, CDR2 YYREEE, per germline (reference sequence). V was cut by 0 bases and J by 2 bases, with 15 bases left in between. The CDR3 DNA sequence: TGTGCCAGCAGCTTGGGACGGAAGGGGAGGCCCTACGAGCAGTACTTC. Encoded protein: CASSLGRKGRPYEQYF.

This clonotype showed up just a few times. The CDR3 bases are TGTGCCAGTAGTATCGGGCAGAATAGCAATCAGCCCCAGCATTTT. It codes for CASSIGQNSNQPQHF. The chain is built from TRBV19 and TRBJ1-5; D call uncertain. Trimming removed 3 bases from V and 0 bases from J, with 9 bases in between. This CDR3 has 15 residues. The V gene's germline CDR1 is LNHDA and CDR2 SQIVND (reference sequence).

The sample holds many counts of this clonotype. This chain links TRBV18 with TRBJ1-4, with D possibly TRBD1 on 5 matching bases. There are 13 residues in the CDR3. Trimming shortened V by 4 bases and J by 6 bases, and 9 bases separated the two germline ends. CDR1 and CDR2 (germline): KGHSH, LQKENI. The CDR3, as DNA: TGTGCCAGCTCACACGGGACGGATGAAAAACTGTTTTTT. The encoded protein is CASSHGTDEKLFF.

A note on this clonotype: The CDR3 end shows no conserved phenylalanine or tryptophan, and so a read error is likely. The V gene is TRBV20-1, the J gene TRBJ2-3; unclear D gene. Germline CDR1 DFQATT, CDR2 SNEGSKA (reference sequence). V lost 4 bases and J 2 bases, leaving 13 bases between the germline ends. The CDR3 is made up of 14 amino acids. The CDR3 spells CSAKFGQYTDTQYC. In DNA form, the CDR3 reads TGCAGTGCTAAATTCGGGCAGTACACAGATACGCAGTATTGT.

The chain links TRBV11-2 to TRBJ2-7; D call uncertain. Trimming took 6 bases from V and 6 from J, leaving 18 bases between them. The germline V gene encodes CDR1 SGHAT and CDR2 FQNNGV. This CDR3 has 14 residues. This chain's CDR3 is CASSIGSRPAEQYF. The DNA for the CDR3 is TGTGCCAGCAGTATCGGATCAAGGCCTGCCGAGCAGTACTTC.

The chain links TRBV11-2 to TRBJ2-3; tentative D call: TRBD1 (6 bases). The ends were cut back, 3 bases at V and 0 bases at J, with 16 bases in the middle. The CDR3 length is 17 residues. CDR1 SGHAT and CDR2 FQNNGV come from the germline V gene. CDR3 amino acids: CASSLVVGGYSTDTQYF. The CDR3 coding sequence is TGTGCCAGCAGCTTGGTGGTAGGGGGATATAGCACAGATACGCAGTATTTT.

This clonotype was detected only a few times. The chain is built from TRBV28 and TRBJ1-4; tentative D call: TRBD1 (5 bases). This CDR3 is 19 amino acids long. V was shortened by 5 bases and J by 1 base, with 23 bases between the two germline ends. Looked up from germline, CDR1 is MDHEN and CDR2 is SYDVKM. Here the CDR3 DNA reads TGTGCCAGCAGTACTACCTGGGACGGACGGAATGGAACTAATGAAAAACTGTTTTTT. Translated, it gives CASSTTWDGRNGTNEKLFF.

The chain uses TRBV28 and TRBJ1-2; 7 bases match TRBD1. Germline CDR1 MDHEN, CDR2 SYDVKM. Trimming took 4 bases from V and 3 from J; bases not matched to a gene: 5. The CDR3 has 14 amino acids. CDR3 nucleotides: TGTGCCAGCAGTTCAGGACAGGCCCACTATGGCTACACCTTC. It codes for CASSSGQAHYGYTF.

This clonotype was observed a few times. This chain joins TRBV11-2 and TRBJ1-5; no clear D gene. The ends were cut back, 1 base at V and 9 bases at J, with 10 bases in the middle. From germline, CDR1 is SGHAT and CDR2 FQNNGV. This CDR3 has 13 residues. The CDR3 DNA follows: TGTGCCAGCAGCTTAGTTTCAGACGGGCCCCAGCATTTT. This codes for CASSLVSDGPQHF. Complete variable domain (other parts from reference TRBV11-2 and TRBJ1-5): EAGVAQSPRYKIIEKRQSVAFWCNPISGHATLYWYQQILGQGPKLLIQFQNNGVVDDSQLPKDRFSAERLKGVDSTLKIQPAKLEDSAVYLCASSLVSDGPQHFGDGTRLSIL.

This sequence joins TRBV27 and TRBJ2-6; no clear D gene. The CDR3 is made up of 17 amino acids. The germline V and J ends were trimmed by 0 bases and 1 base, with 10 bases remaining between them. Germline loops: CDR1 MNHEY, CDR2 SMNVEV (reference sequence). CDR3 in amino acids: CASSLSVRVSGANVLTF. The CDR3, as DNA: TGTGCCAGCAGTTTATCTGTCCGGGTTTCTGGGGCCAACGTCCTGACTTTC.

This clonotype has a count of ten or more. The chain has TRBV21-1 and TRBJ1-5; the tabulated D call, TRBD1, remains unverified against the DNA. TRBV21-1 is marked as a pseudogene. The CDR3 sequence is 16 residues long. The DNA of the CDR3 is TGTGCCAGCAGCAGCCGGACAGGGTGTAATCTACTGCCCCAGCATTTT. Translated, it gives CASSSRTGCNLLPQHF.

The rearrangement links TRBV4-3 to TRBJ2-7; D not certain. The germline CDR1 and CDR2 sequences are LGHNA and YSLEER. The CDR3 is 18 residues long. The V and J ends lost 8 bases and 4 bases respectively, with 30 bases between them. The CDR3 loop reads CASPYRWWQAPDPYEQYF. The DNA for the CDR3 is TGCGCCAGCCCGTATCGTTGGTGGCAGGCACCTGATCCATACGAGCAGTACTTC.

This clonotype has only a few counts. The rearrangement uses TRBV28 and TRBJ1-1; 10 bases fit TRBD1. Trimming at V came to 0 bases and at J to 11 bases, leaving 3 bases not matched to a gene. There are 13 residues in the CDR3. CDR1 and CDR2 from the germline V gene are MDHEN and SYDVKM. CDR3 DNA sequence: TGTGCCAGCAGTTTATGGACAGGGGGCGACGCTTTCTTT. This translates into CASSLWTGGDAFF.

In its sample, this clonotype was seen a few times. The chain links TRBV7-2 to TRBJ2-3; D gene uncertain. Germline loops: CDR1 SGHTA, CDR2 FQGNSA. Trimming removed 0 bases at V and 2 bases at J, with 9 bases between. This CDR3 comprises 15 residues. The CDR3 sequence: CASSLAGFITDTQYF. For the CDR3, the DNA is TGTGCCAGCAGCTTAGCGGGTTTCATCACAGATACGCAGTATTTT.

In its sample, this clonotype was seen a few times. The chain uses TRBV5-6 and TRBJ2-7; TRBD2 matches at 10 bases. Trimming took 0 bases from V and 0 from J; bases not matched to a gene: 3. There are 16 residues in the CDR3. The germline V gene encodes CDR1 SGHDT and CDR2 YYEEEE. The CDR3 spells CASSLVGLAVSYEQYF. The CDR3 DNA is TGTGCCAGCAGCTTGGTCGGACTAGCGGTCTCCTACGAGCAGTACTTC.

This clonotype was counted at least ten times. This rearrangement joins TRBV10-3 to TRBJ2-7, with 7 bases that match TRBD2. From germline, CDR1 is ENHRY and CDR2 SYGVKD. V gave up 0 bases and J gave up 1 base; unmatched junction bases: 6. The CDR3 runs 16 residues. The DNA for the CDR3 is TGTGCCATCAGTGAGTCGCGGGGTAGCGGGTCCTACGAGCAGTACTTC. It codes for CAISESRGSGSYEQYF.

V usage is TRBV2 and J usage is TRBJ2-2; 11 bases agree with TRBD2. Trimming at V came to 6 bases and at J to 0 bases, leaving 0 bases not matched to a gene. Germline V CDR1 and CDR2: SNHLY, FYNNEI. There are 15 residues in the CDR3. CDR3 sequence reads: CASRGLAANTGELFF. DNA for the CDR3: TGTGCCAGCAGGGGACTAGCGGCGAACACCGGGGAGCTGTTTTTT.

This clonotype was seen a few times. The genes are TRBV10-3 and TRBJ2-7; unclear D gene. Trimming pared 4 bases from V and 2 bases from J, leaving 9 bases between. CDR1 and CDR2 (germline): ENHRY, SYGVKD. CDR3 size: 13 residues. CDR3 residues: CAISGRVAYEQYF. DNA of the CDR3: TGTGCCATCAGTGGCCGGGTCGCCTACGAGCAGTACTTC.

The DNA of the CDR3 is TGTGCCAGCACACAGGCGATAAATCAGCCCCAGCATTTT. Protein sequence: CASTQAINQPQHF. This sequence joins TRBV6-2 or TRBV6-3 and TRBJ1-5, with D tentatively TRBD1 (5 bases). V lost 7 bases and J 4 bases, leaving 11 bases between the germline ends. This CDR3 region has 13 residues. Germline V CDR1 and CDR2: MNHEY, SVGEGT.